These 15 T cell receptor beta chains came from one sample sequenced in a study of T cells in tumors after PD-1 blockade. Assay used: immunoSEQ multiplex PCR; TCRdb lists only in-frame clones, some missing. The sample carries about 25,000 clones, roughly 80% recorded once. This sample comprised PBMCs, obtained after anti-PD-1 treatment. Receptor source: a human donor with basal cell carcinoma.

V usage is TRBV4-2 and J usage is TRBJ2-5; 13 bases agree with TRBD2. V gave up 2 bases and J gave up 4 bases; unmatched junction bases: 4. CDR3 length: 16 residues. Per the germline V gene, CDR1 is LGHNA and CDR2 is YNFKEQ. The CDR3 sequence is CASSQTSGGARETQYF. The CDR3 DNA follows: TGTGCCAGCAGCCAAACTAGCGGGGGGGCACGAGAGACCCAGTACTTC.

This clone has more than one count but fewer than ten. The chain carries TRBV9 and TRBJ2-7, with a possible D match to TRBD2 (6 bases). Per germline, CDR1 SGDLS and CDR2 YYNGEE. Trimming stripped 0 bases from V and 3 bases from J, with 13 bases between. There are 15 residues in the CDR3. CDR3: CASSVGPEGLYEQYF. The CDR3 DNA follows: TGTGCCAGCAGCGTAGGCCCGGAGGGTCTCTACGAGCAGTACTTC.

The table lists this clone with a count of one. The chain's CDR3 is CAWSVGQRSNQPQHF. The CDR3 DNA sequence: TGTGCCTGGAGTGTGGGACAGAGGAGCAATCAGCCCCAGCATTTT. V and J are TRBV30 and TRBJ1-5; TRBD1 agrees at 7 bases. V lost 0 bases, J lost 1 base, and 3 bases stayed unmatched. The CDR3 length is 15 residues. The germline CDR1 and CDR2 sequences are GTSNPN and SVGIG (reference sequence).

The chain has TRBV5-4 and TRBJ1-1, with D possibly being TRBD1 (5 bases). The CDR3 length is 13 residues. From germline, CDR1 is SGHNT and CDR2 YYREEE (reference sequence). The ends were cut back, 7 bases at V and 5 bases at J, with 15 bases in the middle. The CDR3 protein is CASPALGGTEAFF. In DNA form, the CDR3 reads TGTGCCAGCCCCGCTCTTGGGGGGACTGAAGCTTTCTTT.

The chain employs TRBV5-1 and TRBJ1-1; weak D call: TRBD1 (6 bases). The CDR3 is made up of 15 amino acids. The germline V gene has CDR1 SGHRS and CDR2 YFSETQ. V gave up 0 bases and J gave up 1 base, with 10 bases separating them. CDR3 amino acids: CASSLENRANTEAFF. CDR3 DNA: TGCGCCAGCAGCTTGGAGAACAGGGCGAACACTGAAGCTTTCTTT.

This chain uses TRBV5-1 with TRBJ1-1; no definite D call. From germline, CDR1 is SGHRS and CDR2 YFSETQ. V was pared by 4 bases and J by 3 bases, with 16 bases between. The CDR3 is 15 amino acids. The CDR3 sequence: CASSPAPGRDTEAFF. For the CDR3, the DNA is TGCGCCAGCAGCCCGGCCCCCGGGAGGGACACTGAAGCTTTCTTT.

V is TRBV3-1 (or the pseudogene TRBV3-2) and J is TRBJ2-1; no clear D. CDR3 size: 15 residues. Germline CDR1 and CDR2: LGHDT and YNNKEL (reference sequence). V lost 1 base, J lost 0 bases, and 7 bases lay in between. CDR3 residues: CASSQARSSYNEQFF. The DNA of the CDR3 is TGTGCCAGCAGCCAAGCCCGGAGCTCCTACAATGAGCAGTTCTTC.

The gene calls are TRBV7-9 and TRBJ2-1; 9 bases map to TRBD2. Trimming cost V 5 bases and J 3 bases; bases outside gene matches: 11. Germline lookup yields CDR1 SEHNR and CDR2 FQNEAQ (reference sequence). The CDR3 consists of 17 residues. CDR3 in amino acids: CASSPKLGRGGYNEQFF. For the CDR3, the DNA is TGTGCCAGCAGCCCCAAGTTGGGGCGGGGGGGCTACAATGAGCAGTTCTTC.

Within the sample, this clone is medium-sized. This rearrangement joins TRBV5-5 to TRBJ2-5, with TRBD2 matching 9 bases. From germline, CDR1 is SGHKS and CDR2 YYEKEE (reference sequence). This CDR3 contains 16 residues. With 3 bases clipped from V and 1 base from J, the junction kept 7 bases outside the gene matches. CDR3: CASSWAGGRTQETQYF. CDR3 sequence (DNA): TGTGCCAGCAGCTGGGCGGGAGGGCGAACCCAAGAGACCCAGTACTTC.

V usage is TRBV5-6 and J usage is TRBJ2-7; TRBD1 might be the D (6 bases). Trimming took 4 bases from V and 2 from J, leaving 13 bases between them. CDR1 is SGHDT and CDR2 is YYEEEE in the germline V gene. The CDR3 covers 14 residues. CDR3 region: CASSQTGLTYEQYF. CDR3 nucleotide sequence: TGTGCCAGCAGCCAGACAGGCCTGACCTACGAGCAGTACTTC.

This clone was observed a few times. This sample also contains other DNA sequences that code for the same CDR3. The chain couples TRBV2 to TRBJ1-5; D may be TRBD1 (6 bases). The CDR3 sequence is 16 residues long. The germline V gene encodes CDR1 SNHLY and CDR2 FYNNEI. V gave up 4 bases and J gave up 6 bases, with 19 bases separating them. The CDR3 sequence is CASSGGSGALSQPQHF. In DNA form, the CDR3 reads TGTGCCAGCAGTGGGGGTTCGGGGGCGCTTAGTCAGCCCCAGCATTTT.

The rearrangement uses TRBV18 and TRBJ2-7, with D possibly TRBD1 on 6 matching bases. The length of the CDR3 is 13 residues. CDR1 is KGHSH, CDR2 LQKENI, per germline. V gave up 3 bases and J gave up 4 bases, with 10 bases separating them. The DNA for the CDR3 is TGTGCCAGCTCACCCGGGACACTTTACGAGCAGTACTTC. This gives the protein CASSPGTLYEQYF.

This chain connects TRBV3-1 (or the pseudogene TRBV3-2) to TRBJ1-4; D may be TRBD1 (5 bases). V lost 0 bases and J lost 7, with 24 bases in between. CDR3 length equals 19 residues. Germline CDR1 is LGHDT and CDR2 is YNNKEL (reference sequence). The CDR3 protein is CASSQDGRDSWDLGEKLFF. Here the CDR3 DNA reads TGTGCCAGCAGCCAAGATGGCCGGGACTCTTGGGATTTAGGTGAAAAACTGTTTTTT.

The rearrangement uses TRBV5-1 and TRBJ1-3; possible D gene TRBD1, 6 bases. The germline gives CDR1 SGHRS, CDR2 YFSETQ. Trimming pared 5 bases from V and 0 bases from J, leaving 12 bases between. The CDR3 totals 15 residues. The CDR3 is CASRSGTYSGNTIYF. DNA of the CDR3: TGCGCCAGCAGGTCCGGGACATACTCTGGAAACACCATATATTTT.

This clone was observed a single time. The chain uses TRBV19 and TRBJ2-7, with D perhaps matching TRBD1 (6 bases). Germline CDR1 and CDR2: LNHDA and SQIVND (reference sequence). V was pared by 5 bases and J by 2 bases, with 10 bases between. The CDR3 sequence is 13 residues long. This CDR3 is CASSPGHPYEQYF. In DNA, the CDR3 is TGTGCCAGTAGTCCGGGACACCCCTACGAGCAGTACTTC. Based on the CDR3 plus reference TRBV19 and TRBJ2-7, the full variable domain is DGGITQSPKYLFRKEGQNVTLSCEQNLNHDAMYWYRQDPGQGLRLIYYSQIVNDFQKGDIAEGYSVSREKKESFPLTVTSAQKNPTAFYLCASSPGHPYEQYFGPGTRLTVT.